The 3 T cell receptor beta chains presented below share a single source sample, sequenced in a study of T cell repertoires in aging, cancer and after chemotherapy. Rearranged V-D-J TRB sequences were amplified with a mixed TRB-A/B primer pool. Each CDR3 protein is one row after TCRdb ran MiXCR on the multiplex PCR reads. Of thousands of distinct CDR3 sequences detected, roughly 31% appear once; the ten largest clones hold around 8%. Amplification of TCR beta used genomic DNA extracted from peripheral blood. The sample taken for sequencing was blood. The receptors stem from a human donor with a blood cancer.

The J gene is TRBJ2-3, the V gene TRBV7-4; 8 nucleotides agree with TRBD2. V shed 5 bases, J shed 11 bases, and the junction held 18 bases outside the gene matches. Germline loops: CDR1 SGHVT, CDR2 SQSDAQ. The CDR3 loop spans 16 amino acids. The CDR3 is CASSRGAGAGGGEQYF. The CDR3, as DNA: TGTGCCAGCAGCCGAGGAGCGGGGGCCGGAGGGGGGGAGCAGTATTTT.

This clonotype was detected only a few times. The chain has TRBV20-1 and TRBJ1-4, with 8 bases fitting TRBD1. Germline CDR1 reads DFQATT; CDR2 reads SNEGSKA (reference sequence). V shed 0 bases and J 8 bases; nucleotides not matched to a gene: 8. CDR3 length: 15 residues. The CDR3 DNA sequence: TGCAGTGCTAGAGATTACGACAGGGGCGGCGAAAAACTGTTTTTT. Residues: CSARDYDRGGEKLFF.

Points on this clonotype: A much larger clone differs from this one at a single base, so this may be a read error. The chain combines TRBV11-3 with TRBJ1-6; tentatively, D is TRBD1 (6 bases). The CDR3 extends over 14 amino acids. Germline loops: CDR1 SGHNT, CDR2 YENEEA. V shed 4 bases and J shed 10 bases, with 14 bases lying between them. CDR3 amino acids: CASSSRKGESPLHF. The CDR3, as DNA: TGTGCCAGCAGCTCCCGAAAGGGGGAATCACCCCTCCACTTT.